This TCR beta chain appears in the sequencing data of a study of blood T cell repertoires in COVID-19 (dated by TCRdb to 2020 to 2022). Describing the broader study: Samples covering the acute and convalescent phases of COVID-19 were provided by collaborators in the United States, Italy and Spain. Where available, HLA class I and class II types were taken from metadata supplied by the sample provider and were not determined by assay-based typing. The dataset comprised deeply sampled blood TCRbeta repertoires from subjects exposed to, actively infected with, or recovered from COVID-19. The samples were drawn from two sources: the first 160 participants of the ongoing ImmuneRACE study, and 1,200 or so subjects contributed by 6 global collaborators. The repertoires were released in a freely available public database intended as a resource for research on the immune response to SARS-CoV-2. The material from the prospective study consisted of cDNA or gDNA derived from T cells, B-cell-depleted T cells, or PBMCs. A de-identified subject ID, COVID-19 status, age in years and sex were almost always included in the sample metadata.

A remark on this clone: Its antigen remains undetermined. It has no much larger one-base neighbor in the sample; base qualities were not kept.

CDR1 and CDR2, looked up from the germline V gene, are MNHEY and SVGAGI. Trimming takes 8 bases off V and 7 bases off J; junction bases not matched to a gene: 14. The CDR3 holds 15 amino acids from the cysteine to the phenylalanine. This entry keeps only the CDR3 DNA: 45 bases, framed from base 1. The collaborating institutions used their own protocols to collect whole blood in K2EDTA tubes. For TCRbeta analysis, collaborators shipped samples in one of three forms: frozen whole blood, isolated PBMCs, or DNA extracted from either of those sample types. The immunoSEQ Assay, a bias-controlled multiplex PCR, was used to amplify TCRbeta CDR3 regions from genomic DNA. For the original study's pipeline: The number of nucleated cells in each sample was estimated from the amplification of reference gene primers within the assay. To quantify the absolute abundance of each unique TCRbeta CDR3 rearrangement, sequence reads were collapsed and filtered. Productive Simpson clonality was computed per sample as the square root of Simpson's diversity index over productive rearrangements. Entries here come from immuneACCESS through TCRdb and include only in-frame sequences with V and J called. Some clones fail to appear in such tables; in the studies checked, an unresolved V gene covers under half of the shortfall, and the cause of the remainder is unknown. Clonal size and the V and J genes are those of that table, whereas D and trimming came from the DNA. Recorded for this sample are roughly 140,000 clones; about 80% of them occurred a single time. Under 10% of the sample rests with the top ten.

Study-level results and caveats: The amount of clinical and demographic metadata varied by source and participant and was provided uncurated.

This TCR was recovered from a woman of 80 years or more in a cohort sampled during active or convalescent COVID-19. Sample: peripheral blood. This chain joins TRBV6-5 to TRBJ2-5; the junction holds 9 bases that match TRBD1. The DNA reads TGTGCCAGCGGCGCGGGGACAGGGTTGTCTGGGACCCAGTACTTC. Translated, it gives CASGAGTGLSGTQYF.